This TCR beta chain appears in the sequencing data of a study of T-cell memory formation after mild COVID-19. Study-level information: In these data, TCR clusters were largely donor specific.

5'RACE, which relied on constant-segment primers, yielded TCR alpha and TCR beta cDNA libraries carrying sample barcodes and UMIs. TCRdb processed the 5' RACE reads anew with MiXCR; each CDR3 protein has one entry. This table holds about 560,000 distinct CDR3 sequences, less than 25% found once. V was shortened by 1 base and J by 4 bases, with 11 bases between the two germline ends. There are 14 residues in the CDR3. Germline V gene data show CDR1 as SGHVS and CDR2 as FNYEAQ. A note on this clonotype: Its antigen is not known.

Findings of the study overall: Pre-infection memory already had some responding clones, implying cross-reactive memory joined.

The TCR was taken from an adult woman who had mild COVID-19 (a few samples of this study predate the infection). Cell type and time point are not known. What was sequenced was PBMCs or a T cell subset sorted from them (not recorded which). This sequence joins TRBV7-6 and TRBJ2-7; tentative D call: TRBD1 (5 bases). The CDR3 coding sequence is TGTGCCAGCAGCTTAGTCCCAGGGAATTACGAGCAGTACTTC. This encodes CASSLVPGNYEQYF.